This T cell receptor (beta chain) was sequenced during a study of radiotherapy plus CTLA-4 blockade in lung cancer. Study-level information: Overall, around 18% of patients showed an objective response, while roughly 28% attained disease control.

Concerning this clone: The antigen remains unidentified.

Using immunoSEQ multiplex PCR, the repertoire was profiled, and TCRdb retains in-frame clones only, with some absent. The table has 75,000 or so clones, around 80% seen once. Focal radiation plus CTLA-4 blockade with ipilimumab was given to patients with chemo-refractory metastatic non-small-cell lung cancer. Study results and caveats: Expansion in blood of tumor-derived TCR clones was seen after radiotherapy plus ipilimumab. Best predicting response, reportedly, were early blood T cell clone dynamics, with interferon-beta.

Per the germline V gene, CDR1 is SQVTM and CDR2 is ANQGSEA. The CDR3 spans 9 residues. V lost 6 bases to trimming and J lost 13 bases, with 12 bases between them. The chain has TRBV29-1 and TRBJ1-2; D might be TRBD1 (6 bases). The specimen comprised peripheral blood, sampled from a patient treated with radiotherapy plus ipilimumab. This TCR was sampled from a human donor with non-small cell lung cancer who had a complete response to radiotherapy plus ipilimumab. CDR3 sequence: CSVTTGSTF. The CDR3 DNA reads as TGCAGCGTGACGACAGGTTCCACCTTC.